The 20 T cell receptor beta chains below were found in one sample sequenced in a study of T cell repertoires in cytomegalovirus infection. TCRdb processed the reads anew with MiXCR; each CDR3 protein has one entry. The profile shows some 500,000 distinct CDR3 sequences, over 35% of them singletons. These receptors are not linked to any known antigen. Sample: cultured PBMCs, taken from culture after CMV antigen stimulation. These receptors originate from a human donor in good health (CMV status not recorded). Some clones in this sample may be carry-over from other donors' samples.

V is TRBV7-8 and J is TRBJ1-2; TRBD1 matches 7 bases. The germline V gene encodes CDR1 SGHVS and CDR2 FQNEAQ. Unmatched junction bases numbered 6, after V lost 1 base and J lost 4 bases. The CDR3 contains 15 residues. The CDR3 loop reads CASSLEMRGPYGYTF. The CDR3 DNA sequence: TGTGCCAGCAGCTTAGAAATGAGGGGGCCCTATGGCTACACCTTC.

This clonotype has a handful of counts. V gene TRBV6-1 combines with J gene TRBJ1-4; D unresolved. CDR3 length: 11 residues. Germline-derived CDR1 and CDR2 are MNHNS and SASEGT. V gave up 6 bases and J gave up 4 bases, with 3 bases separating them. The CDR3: CASRGNEKLFF. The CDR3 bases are TGTGCCAGCAGGGGTAATGAAAAACTGTTTTTT.

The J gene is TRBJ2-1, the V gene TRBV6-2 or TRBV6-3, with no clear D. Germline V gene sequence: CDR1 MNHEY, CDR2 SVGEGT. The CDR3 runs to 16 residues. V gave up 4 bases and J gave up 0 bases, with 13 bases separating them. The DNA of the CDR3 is TGTGCCAGCAGTTCCCTCAGTGTATTCTCCTACAATGAGCAGTTCTTC. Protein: CASSSLSVFSYNEQFF.

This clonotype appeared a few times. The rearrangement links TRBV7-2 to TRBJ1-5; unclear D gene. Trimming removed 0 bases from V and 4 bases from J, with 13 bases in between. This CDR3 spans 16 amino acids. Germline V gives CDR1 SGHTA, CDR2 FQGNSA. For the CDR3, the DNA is TGTGCCAGCAGCTTAGCGTACGGGAGAACTAATCAGCCCCAGCATTTT. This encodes CASSLAYGRTNQPQHF.

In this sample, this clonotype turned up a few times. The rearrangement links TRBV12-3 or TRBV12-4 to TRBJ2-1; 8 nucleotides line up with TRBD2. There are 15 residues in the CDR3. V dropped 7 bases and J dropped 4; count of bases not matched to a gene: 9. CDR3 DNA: TGTGCCAGCACCCCCTCGGGACTAGTATACAATGAGCAGTTCTTC. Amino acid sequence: CASTPSGLVYNEQFF.

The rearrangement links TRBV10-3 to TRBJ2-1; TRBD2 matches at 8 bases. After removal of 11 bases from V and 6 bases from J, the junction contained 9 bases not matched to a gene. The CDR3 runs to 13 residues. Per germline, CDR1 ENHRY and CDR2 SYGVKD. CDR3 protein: CALRGALGNEQFF. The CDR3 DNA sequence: TGTGCCCTGCGGGGGGCCCTGGGCAATGAGCAGTTCTTC.

CDR3 region: CASSQDRYEQYF. CDR3 sequence (DNA): TGTGCCAGCAGCCAGGACAGATACGAGCAGTACTTC. The chain employs TRBV11-2 and TRBJ2-7; D is possibly TRBD1 (6 bases). The CDR3 has 12 residues. Trimming removed 5 bases from V and 4 bases from J, with 9 bases in between. Germline assignment: CDR1 SGHAT and CDR2 FQNNGV.

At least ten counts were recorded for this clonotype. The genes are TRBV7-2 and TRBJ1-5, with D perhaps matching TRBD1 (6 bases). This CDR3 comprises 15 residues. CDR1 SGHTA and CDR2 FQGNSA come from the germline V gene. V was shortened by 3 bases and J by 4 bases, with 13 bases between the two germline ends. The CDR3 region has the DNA TGTGCCAGCAGCTTTGGGGGGGGGGCAAATCAGCCCCAGCATTTT. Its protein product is CASSFGGGANQPQHF. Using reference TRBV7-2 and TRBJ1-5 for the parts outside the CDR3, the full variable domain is GAGVSQSPSNKVTEKGKDVELRCDPISGHTALYWYRQSLGQGLEFLIYFQGNSAPDKSGLPSDRFSAERTGGSVSTLTIQRTQQEDSAVYLCASSFGGGANQPQHFGDGTRLSIL.

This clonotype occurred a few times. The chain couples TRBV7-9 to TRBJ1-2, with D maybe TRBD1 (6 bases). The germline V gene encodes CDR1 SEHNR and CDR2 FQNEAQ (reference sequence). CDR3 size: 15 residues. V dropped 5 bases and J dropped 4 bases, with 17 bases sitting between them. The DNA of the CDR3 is TGTGCCAGCAGCACTCCCAGGGGCCCCCTCTATGGCTACACCTTC. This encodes CASSTPRGPLYGYTF.

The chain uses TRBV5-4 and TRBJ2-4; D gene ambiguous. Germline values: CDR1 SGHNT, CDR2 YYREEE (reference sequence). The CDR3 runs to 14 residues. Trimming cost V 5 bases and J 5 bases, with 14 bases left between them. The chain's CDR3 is CASSFGPYQNIQYF. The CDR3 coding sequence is TGTGCCAGCAGTTTCGGGCCATATCAAAACATTCAGTACTTC. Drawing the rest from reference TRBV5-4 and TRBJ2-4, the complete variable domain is ETGVTQSPTHLIKTRGQQVTLRCSSQSGHNTVSWYQQALGQGPQFIFQYYREEENGRGNFPPRFSGLQFPNYSSELNVNALELDDSALYLCASSFGPYQNIQYFGAGTRLSVL.

The CDR3 loop reads CATSRVFGGTTEAFF. CDR3 coding DNA: TGTGCCACCAGCAGAGTATTCGGGGGTACCACTGAAGCTTTCTTT. The chain couples TRBV15 to TRBJ1-1; perhaps TRBD1 as D (5 bases). Germline V gene sequence: CDR1 LNHNV, CDR2 YYDKDF (reference sequence). The ends were cut back, 1 base at V and 4 bases at J, with 13 bases in the middle. This CDR3 is built from 15 residues.

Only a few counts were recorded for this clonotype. CDR3 amino acids: CASSYSRGRTNTEAFF. In DNA form, the CDR3 reads TGTGCCAGCAGTTACTCGAGAGGACGGACTAACACTGAAGCTTTCTTT. V gene TRBV6-2 or TRBV6-3 combines with J gene TRBJ1-1; D remains ambiguous. Trimming pared 0 bases from V and 2 bases from J, leaving 13 bases between. This CDR3 is built from 16 residues. Germline V gene lookup returns CDR1 MNHEY and CDR2 SVGEGT.

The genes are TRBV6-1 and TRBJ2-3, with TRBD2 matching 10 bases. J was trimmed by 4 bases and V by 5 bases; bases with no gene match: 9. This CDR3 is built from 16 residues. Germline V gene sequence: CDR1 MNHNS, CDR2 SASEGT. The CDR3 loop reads CASSSRAGGEADTQYF. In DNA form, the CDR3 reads TGTGCCAGCAGTTCAAGAGCGGGAGGGGAAGCAGATACGCAGTATTTT.

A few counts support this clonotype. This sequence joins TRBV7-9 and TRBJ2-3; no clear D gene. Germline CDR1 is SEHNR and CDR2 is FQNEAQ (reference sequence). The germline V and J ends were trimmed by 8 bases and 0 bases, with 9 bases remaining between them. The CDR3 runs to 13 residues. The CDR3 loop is CASLRASTDTQYF. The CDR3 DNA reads TGTGCCAGCCTCCGGGCCAGCACAGATACGCAGTATTTT.

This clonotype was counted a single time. The chain's CDR3 is CASSTHDRGPGYEQYF. The DNA of the CDR3 is TGTGCCAGCAGTACACATGACAGGGGGCCAGGATACGAGCAGTACTTC. The chain couples TRBV12-3 or TRBV12-4 to TRBJ2-7, with 10 bases identical to TRBD1. This CDR3 has 16 amino acids. Germline trimming cut 5 bases from V and 4 bases from J; bases unmatched to any gene: 11.

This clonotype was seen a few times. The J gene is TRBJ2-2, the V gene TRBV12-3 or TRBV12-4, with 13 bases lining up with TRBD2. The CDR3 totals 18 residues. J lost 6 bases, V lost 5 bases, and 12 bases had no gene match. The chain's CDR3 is CASSPWTSGSFRSGELFF. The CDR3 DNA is TGTGCCAGCAGTCCTTGGACTAGCGGGAGCTTTCGGTCCGGGGAGCTGTTTTTT.

CDR3 amino acids: CASSFQRRGGQPQHF. CDR3 DNA sequence: TGTGCCAGCAGTTTTCAGCGGAGGGGGGGACAGCCCCAGCATTTT. The chain uses TRBV12-3 or TRBV12-4 and TRBJ1-5; D is perhaps TRBD1 (6 bases). Deletions cut 3 bases from V and 7 bases from J, with 16 bases between. The CDR3 is 15 amino acids.

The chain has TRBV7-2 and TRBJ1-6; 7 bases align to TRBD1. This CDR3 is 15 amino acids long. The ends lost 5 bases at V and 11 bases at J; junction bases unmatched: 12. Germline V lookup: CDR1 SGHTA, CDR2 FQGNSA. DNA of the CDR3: TGTGCCAGCAGCCCCGGAGACAGGGCTCCCCCACCCCTCCACTTT. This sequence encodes CASSPGDRAPPPLHF.

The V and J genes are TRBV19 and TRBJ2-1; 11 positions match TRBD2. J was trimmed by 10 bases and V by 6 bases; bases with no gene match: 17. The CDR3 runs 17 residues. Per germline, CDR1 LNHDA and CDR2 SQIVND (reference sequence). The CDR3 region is CASRIPGGSGRAGEQFF. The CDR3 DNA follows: TGTGCCAGTAGGATCCCCGGTGGTAGCGGGAGGGCCGGCGAGCAGTTCTTC.

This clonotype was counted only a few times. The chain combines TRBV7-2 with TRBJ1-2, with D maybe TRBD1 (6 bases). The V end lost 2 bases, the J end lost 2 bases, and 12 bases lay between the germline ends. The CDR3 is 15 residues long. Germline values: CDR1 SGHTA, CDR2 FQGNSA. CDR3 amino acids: CASSLTVGANYGYTF. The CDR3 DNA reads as TGTGCCAGCAGCTTAACCGTGGGGGCGAACTATGGCTACACCTTC.